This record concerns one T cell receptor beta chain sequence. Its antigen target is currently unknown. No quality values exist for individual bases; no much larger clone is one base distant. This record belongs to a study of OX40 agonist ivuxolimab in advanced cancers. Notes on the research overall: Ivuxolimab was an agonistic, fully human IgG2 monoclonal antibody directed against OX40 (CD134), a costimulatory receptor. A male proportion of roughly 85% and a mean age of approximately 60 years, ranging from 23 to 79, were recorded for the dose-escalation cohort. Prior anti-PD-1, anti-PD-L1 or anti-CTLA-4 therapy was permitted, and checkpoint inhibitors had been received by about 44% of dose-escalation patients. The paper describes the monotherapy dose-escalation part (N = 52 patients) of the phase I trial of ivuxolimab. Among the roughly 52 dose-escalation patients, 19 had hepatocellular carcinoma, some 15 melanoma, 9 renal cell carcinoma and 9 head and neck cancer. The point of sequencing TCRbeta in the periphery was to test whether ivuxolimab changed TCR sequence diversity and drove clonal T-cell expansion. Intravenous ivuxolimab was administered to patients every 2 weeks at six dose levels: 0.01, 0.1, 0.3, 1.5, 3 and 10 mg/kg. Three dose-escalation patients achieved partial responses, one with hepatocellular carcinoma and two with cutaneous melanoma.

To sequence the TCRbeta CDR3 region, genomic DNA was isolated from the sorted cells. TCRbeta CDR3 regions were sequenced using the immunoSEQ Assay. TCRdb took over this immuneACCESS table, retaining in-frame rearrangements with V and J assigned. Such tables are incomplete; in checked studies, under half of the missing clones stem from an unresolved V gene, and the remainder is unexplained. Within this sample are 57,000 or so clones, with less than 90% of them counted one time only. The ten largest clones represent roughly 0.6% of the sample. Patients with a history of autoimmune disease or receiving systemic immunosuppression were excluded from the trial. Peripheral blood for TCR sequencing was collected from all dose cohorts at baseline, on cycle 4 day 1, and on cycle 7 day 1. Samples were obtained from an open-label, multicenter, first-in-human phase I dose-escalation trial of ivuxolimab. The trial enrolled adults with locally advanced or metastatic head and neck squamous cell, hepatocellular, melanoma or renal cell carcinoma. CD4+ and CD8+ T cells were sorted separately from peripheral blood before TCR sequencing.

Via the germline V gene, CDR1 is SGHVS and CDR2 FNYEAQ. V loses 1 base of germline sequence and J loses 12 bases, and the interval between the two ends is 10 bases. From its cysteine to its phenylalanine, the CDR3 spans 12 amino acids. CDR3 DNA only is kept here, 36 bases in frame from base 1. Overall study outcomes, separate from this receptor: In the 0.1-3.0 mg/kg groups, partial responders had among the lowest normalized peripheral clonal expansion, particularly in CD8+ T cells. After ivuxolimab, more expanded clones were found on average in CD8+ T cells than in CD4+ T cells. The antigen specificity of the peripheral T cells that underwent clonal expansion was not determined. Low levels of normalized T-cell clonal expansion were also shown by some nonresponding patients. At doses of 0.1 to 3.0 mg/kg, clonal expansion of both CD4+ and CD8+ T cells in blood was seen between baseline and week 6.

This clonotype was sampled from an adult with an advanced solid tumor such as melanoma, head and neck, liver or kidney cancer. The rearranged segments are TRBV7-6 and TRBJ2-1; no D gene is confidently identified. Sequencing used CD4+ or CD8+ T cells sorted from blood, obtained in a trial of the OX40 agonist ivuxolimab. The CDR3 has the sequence CASSLGGLRQFF. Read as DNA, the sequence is TGTGCCAGCAGCTTAGGGGGTCTGAGGCAGTTCTTC. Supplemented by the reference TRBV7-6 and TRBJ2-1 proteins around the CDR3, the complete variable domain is GAGVSQSPRYKVTKRGQDVALRCDPISGHVSLYWYRQALGQGPEFLTYFNYEAQQDKSGLPNDRFSAERPEGSISTLTIQRTEQRDSAMYRCASSLGGLRQFFGPGTRLTVL.